A single sample gave rise to the 30 T cell receptor beta chains below, sequenced in a study of blood T cell repertoires in COVID-19. Sequencing was performed with immunoSEQ multiplex PCR; in TCRdb, only in-frame clones are kept and a portion is missing. Of 95,000 or so clones in the sample, 81% are singletons; the top ten hold around 5.2%. The sequenced material came from peripheral blood. These receptors all stem from a man older than 75 with COVID-19, enrolled during active disease.

The J gene is TRBJ2-7, the V gene TRBV6-1, with D maybe TRBD1 (6 bases). Trimming stripped 4 bases from V and 3 bases from J, with 22 bases between. This CDR3 comprises 17 residues. In germline, CDR1 is MNHNS, CDR2 SASEGT. In DNA form, the CDR3 reads TGTGCCAGCAGTGCCCCCACCACAGGGCCACTAGACTACGAGCAGTACTTC. This translates into CASSAPTTGPLDYEQYF.

The chain links TRBV4-3 to TRBJ2-5, with 9 bases matching TRBD2. The junction had 8 bases not matched to a gene; V was cut back by 2 bases and J by 10 bases. Per germline, CDR1 LGHNA and CDR2 YSLEER. CDR3 size: 14 residues. CDR3 sequence (DNA): TGCGCCAGCAGCCAACAGCGGGGGGTCCCTTTCCAGTACTTC. Protein sequence: CASSQQRGVPFQYF.

The V and J genes are TRBV3-1 (or the pseudogene TRBV3-2) and TRBJ1-1; the D is unclear. The CDR3 sequence is 15 residues long. Germline assignment: CDR1 LGHDT and CDR2 YNNKEL (reference sequence). Trimming took 3 bases from V and 4 from J, leaving 15 bases between them. The CDR3 nucleotides are TGTGCCAGCAGCCACCCCCCGGATACGGGCACTGAAGCTTTCTTT. This translates into CASSHPPDTGTEAFF.

V usage is TRBV7-8 and J usage is TRBJ2-3, with 8 bases fitting TRBD2. In germline, CDR1 is SGHVS, CDR2 FQNEAQ. Trimming took 3 bases from V and 6 from J; bases not matched to a gene: 8. The CDR3 is 15 residues long. CDR3 loop: CASSFVAGSMDTQYF. The CDR3 bases are TGTGCCAGCAGCTTCGTAGCGGGGTCCATGGATACGCAGTATTTT.

As for this clone: The junction departs from germline at one end; a sequencing error may be responsible. The rearrangement links TRBV11-2 to TRBJ1-5; 8 bases match TRBD1. CDR1 and CDR2 from the germline V gene are SGHAT and FQNNGV. This CDR3 spans 15 amino acids. The CDR3 DNA sequence: TGTGCCGGCAGCTTGGGACAGGCAAACAATCAGCCCCAGCATTTT. Its protein product is CAGSLGQANNQPQHF. The variable domain in full, completed from reference TRBV11-2 and TRBJ1-5, reads EAGVAQSPRYKIIEKRQSVAFWCNPISGHATLYWYQQILGQGPKLLIQFQNNGVVDDSQLPKDRFSAERLKGVDSTLKIQPAKLEDSAVYLCAGSLGQANNQPQHFGDGTRLSIL.

The gene calls are TRBV9 and TRBJ1-3, with a weak D call TRBD1 (6 bases). Germline V CDR1 and CDR2: SGDLS, YYNGEE. Trimming took off 1 base at V and 0 bases at J, with 17 bases between the two ends. CDR3 length equals 18 residues. CDR3 nucleotides: TGTGCCAGCAGCGTAACTGGCAGGGGATTTAGCTCTGGAAACACCATATATTTT. Translated: CASSVTGRGFSSGNTIYF.

A note on this clone: Relative to the germline gene, one junction end is altered; a read error may explain this. The gene calls are TRBV29-1 and TRBJ2-5; D might be TRBD1 (5 bases). The CDR3 sequence is 12 residues long. Germline V gene sequence: CDR1 SQVTM, CDR2 ANQGSEA. The CDR3 sequence: CNVERGTETQYF. The DNA of the CDR3 is TGCAACGTTGAAAGGGGTACGGAGACCCAGTACTTC.

The CDR3 sequence: CASSRTATGNTIYF. As DNA, the CDR3 is TGTGCCAGCAGCCGGACAGCAACTGGAAACACCATATATTTT. The chain combines TRBV7-2 with TRBJ1-3, with a weak D call TRBD1 (6 bases). Between the trimmed V and J ends, which lost 5 bases and 2 bases, there was a span of 10 bases. Germline V gene lookup returns CDR1 SGHTA and CDR2 FQGNSA. The CDR3 sequence is 14 residues long.

The J gene is TRBJ2-3, the V gene TRBV5-5; possibly TRBD2 for D (6 bases). The CDR3 is 16 amino acids. Germline V lookup: CDR1 SGHKS, CDR2 YYEKEE (reference sequence). Trimming shortened V by 0 bases and J by 0 bases, and 11 bases separated the two germline ends. The CDR3 DNA is TGTGCCAGCAGCTTGGCTGGGGGGAGCAGCACAGATACGCAGTATTTT. Encoded protein: CASSLAGGSSTDTQYF.

This clone was seen a few times. The chain couples TRBV18 to TRBJ2-3; TRBD2 matches at 8 bases. The germline gives CDR1 KGHSH, CDR2 LQKENI. V lost 1 base, J lost 6 bases, and 6 bases stayed unmatched. The CDR3 sequence is 15 residues long. In DNA form, the CDR3 reads TGTGCCAGCTCACCACTACTAGCGGCCTGGGATACGCAGTATTTT. This gives the protein CASSPLLAAWDTQYF.

DNA of the CDR3: TGTGCCAGCAGCCCCACCGGACAGGGGACGTTTGGAAACACCATATATTTT. This encodes CASSPTGQGTFGNTIYF. The chain couples TRBV3-1 (or the pseudogene TRBV3-2) to TRBJ1-3; 9 bases map to TRBD1. CDR3 size: 17 residues. Unmatched junction bases numbered 10, after V lost 4 bases and J lost 3 bases. Looked up from germline, CDR1 is LGHDT and CDR2 is YNNKEL (reference sequence).

This rearrangement joins TRBV7-9 to TRBJ1-1, with 9 nucleotides matching TRBD1. CDR3 length: 14 residues. Germline lookup yields CDR1 SEHNR and CDR2 FQNEAQ (reference sequence). The ends lost 5 bases at V and 4 bases at J; junction bases unmatched: 5. The CDR3 sequence is CASSTGQGSTEAFF. The CDR3 coding sequence is TGTGCCAGCAGCACGGGACAGGGAAGCACTGAAGCTTTCTTT.

This sequence joins TRBV11-2 and TRBJ2-1, with TRBD2 identical over 11 bases. Trimming cost V 5 bases and J 4 bases; bases outside gene matches: 4. The CDR3 contains 15 residues. Germline V gene data show CDR1 as SGHAT and CDR2 as FQNNGV. CDR3 in DNA: TGTGCCAGCAGCCAGACTAGCGGGACATACAATGAGCAGTTCTTC. It codes for CASSQTSGTYNEQFF. Full variable domain (rest looked up from reference TRBV11-2 and TRBJ2-1): EAGVAQSPRYKIIEKRQSVAFWCNPISGHATLYWYQQILGQGPKLLIQFQNNGVVDDSQLPKDRFSAERLKGVDSTLKIQPAKLEDSAVYLCASSQTSGTYNEQFFGPGTRLTVL.

The chain is built from TRBV19 and TRBJ1-1; tentative D call: TRBD1 (6 bases). Trimming left V 5 bases short and J 0 bases short, with 10 bases between. CDR3 length: 14 amino acids. Germline CDR1 reads LNHDA; CDR2 reads SQIVND (reference sequence). As DNA, the CDR3 is TGTGCCAGTAGTGAGGGGGTCATGAACACTGAAGCTTTCTTT. Protein product: CASSEGVMNTEAFF.

This clone was observed a handful of times. The chain recombines TRBV12-2 with TRBJ2-7; TRBD1 is taken as the D call from the table, unchecked against the DNA. TRBV12-2 is listed as a pseudogene. The CDR3 length is 11 residues. This CDR3 reads CASRFHYEQYF. Here the CDR3 DNA reads TGTGCAAGTCGCTTTCACTACGAGCAGTACTTC.

CDR3 coding DNA: TGTGCCAGCAGCTCCAGACTAGCGAGGATCAATAATGAGCAGTTCTTC. Amino acids: CASSSRLARINNEQFF. J is TRBJ2-1 and V is TRBV7-2, with 8 bases aligning to TRBD2. The germline V gene has CDR1 SGHTA and CDR2 FQGNSA. Trimming cost V 4 bases and J 7 bases; bases outside gene matches: 12. The CDR3 runs to 16 residues. Full variable domain (outside the CDR3, taken from reference TRBV7-2 and TRBJ2-1): GAGVSQSPSNKVTEKGKDVELRCDPISGHTALYWYRQSLGQGLEFLIYFQGNSAPDKSGLPSDRFSAERTGGSVSTLTIQRTQQEDSAVYLCASSSRLARINNEQFFGPGTRLTVL.

This clone was observed once. The chain employs TRBV11-3 and TRBJ2-1; 10 nucleotides align to TRBD2. The CDR3 extends over 16 amino acids. Germline CDR1 is SGHNT and CDR2 is YENEEA. V lost 3 bases to trimming and J lost 8 bases; unmatched junction nucleotides: 10. The chain's CDR3 is CASSLTSGWGLHEQFF. As DNA, the CDR3 is TGTGCCAGCAGCTTGACTAGCGGGTGGGGGCTCCATGAGCAGTTCTTC.

The chain has TRBV13 and TRBJ1-2, with TRBD1 matching 8 bases. V was pared by 5 bases and J by 6 bases, with 8 bases of the junction left unmatched. The CDR3 loop spans 14 amino acids. The germline gives CDR1 PRHDT, CDR2 FYEKMQ (reference sequence). The CDR3 sequence: CASSIRQGQDGYTF. The CDR3 DNA sequence: TGTGCCAGCAGCATTCGACAGGGGCAAGATGGCTACACCTTC. Looking up the rest from reference TRBV13 and TRBJ1-2 gives the full variable domain: AAGVIQSPRHLIKEKRETATLKCYPIPRHDTVYWYQQGPGQDPQFLISFYEKMQSDKGSIPDRFSAQQFSDYHSELNMSSLELGDSALYFCASSIRQGQDGYTFGSGTRLTVV.

CDR3 bases: TGTGCCAGCAGTTATTATATGAACACTGAAGCTTTCTTT. Translated, it gives CASSYYMNTEAFF. The chain has TRBV6-5 and TRBJ1-1; D remains unclear. CDR1 and CDR2 (germline): MNHEY, SVGAGI. The V gene lost 3 bases and the J gene lost 0 bases, with 5 bases spanning the gap. The CDR3 contains 13 residues.

The J gene is TRBJ1-4, the V gene TRBV6-1; a possible D gene is TRBD1 (6 bases). The length of the CDR3 is 15 residues. The V and J ends lost 2 bases and 5 bases respectively, with 12 bases between them. Germline CDR1 MNHNS, CDR2 SASEGT. CDR3 DNA: TGTGCCAGCAGTGAATTTGCAGGGGAGAATGAAAAACTGTTTTTT. Its protein product is CASSEFAGENEKLFF.

The chain is built from TRBV27 and TRBJ2-7, with 11 positions matching TRBD2. CDR1 and CDR2 from the germline V gene are MNHEY and SMNVEV (reference sequence). The V gene end was trimmed by 6 bases and the J gene end by 4 bases; junction bases not matched to a gene: 8. This CDR3 contains 15 residues. The CDR3 DNA is TGTGCCAGCAGCAGAACCGGGACTAGCGGATACGAGCAGTACTTC. This codes for CASSRTGTSGYEQYF.

This chain connects TRBV30 to TRBJ2-1; the match to TRBD2 covers 14 bases. The CDR3 totals 14 residues. V gave up 2 bases and J gave up 15 bases; unmatched junction bases: 9. Germline V gene sequence: CDR1 GTSNPN, CDR2 SVGIG (reference sequence). The CDR3 loop is CAWSSGTSGSIPFF. The DNA for the CDR3 is TGTGCCTGGAGTTCCGGGACTAGCGGGAGTATTCCGTTCTTC.

V is TRBV6-6 and J is TRBJ2-5; the match to TRBD1 covers 7 bases. V was clipped by 11 bases and J by 5 bases; unmatched bases: 11. The CDR3 is made up of 13 amino acids. Per germline, CDR1 MNHNY and CDR2 SVGAGI (reference sequence). CDR3 nucleotide sequence: TGTGCCTGCGAGGGGGCTACCTGGGAGACCCAGTACTTC. Translated, it gives CACEGATWETQYF.

The chain employs TRBV6-5 and TRBJ2-1, with TRBD2 identical over 9 bases. V was clipped by 9 bases and J by 5 bases; unmatched bases: 5. CDR1 and CDR2 (germline): MNHEY, SVGAGI. The CDR3 length is 13 residues. CDR3: CASGLAPDNEQFF. The CDR3 DNA sequence: TGTGCCAGTGGACTAGCGCCCGACAATGAGCAGTTCTTC.

This clone was detected only a few times. The genes are TRBV5-1 and TRBJ1-1; TRBD1 is a possible D gene (6 bases). CDR1 and CDR2 (germline): SGHRS, YFSETQ. The length of the CDR3 is 12 residues. V lost 5 bases and J 1 base, leaving 6 bases between the germline ends. The CDR3 nucleotides are TGCGCCAGCAGACAGGGGAACACTGAAGCTTTCTTT. Amino acids: CASRQGNTEAFF.

The chain combines TRBV12-5 with TRBJ1-1; weak D call: TRBD1 (6 bases). V was cut by 7 bases and J by 2 bases, with 14 bases left in between. Germline V CDR1 and CDR2: LGHNT, FRNRAP. The CDR3 consists of 14 residues. This CDR3 reads CASALGGANTEAFF. CDR3 DNA sequence: TGTGCTAGTGCCCTTGGGGGCGCAAACACTGAAGCTTTCTTT.

V usage is TRBV5-4 and J usage is TRBJ1-2; weak D call: TRBD1 (5 bases). The CDR3 has 14 amino acids. Trimming stripped 4 bases from V and 7 bases from J, with 17 bases between. Germline lookup yields CDR1 SGHNT and CDR2 YYREEE (reference sequence). The CDR3: CASSPREERGGYTF. The CDR3 DNA is TGTGCCAGCAGCCCCAGGGAGGAACGGGGTGGCTACACCTTC.

The V and J genes are TRBV7-9 and TRBJ2-3, with 10 nucleotides matching TRBD2. CDR1 and CDR2 (germline): SEHNR, FQNEAQ (reference sequence). With V trimmed by 4 bases and J by 0 bases, 7 bases remained unmatched. This CDR3 spans 17 amino acids. The CDR3 loop is CASSYGTSVTSTDTQYF. CDR3 nucleotides: TGTGCCAGCAGCTACGGGACTAGCGTAACTAGCACAGATACGCAGTATTTT.

The chain couples TRBV2 to TRBJ2-1; 9 bases are shared with TRBD1. The CDR3 loop spans 15 amino acids. V gave up 4 bases and J gave up 1 base; unmatched junction bases: 2. Germline V gives CDR1 SNHLY, CDR2 FYNNEI. DNA of the CDR3: TGTGCCAGCAGTGCCGACAGGGGGTCCTACAATGAGCAGTTCTTC. It codes for CASSADRGSYNEQFF. The full variable domain, in which reference TRBV2 and TRBJ2-1 provide the parts outside the CDR3, is EPEVTQTPSHQVTQMGQEVILRCVPISNHLYFYWYRQILGQKVEFLVSFYNNEISEKSEIFDDQFSVERPDGSNFTLKIRSTKLEDSAMYFCASSADRGSYNEQFFGPGTRLTVL.

V and J are TRBV3-1 (or the pseudogene TRBV3-2) and TRBJ1-2; perhaps TRBD1 as D (6 bases). Trimming shortened V by 4 bases and J by 6 bases, and 15 bases separated the two germline ends. The CDR3 loop spans 14 amino acids. The germline CDR1 and CDR2 sequences are LGHDT and YNNKEL (reference sequence). The CDR3 region is CASSPRTAMDGYTF. CDR3 DNA: TGTGCCAGCAGCCCCCGGACAGCTATGGATGGCTACACCTTC.